What follows describes a single T cell receptor beta chain. Antigen: not known. For the second PCR, which ran for roughly 6 to 12 cycles, a sample-barcoded 5' primer and a J-beta primer mix were used. TCRdb used MiXCR to reprocess the 5' RACE reads, holding one entry per CDR3 protein. The sample has roughly 800,000 distinct CDR3 sequences; over 45% are singletons. V dropped 0 bases and J dropped 10; count of bases not matched to a gene: 15. CDR3 length: 17 residues. Per germline, CDR1 SGDLS and CDR2 YYNGEE. The source of the sample is a study of blood T cells in healthy people across ages. Overall study results and limits: In these data, TCR beta diversity tracked strongly with naive T cell percentage.

Investigators took roughly 10 milliliters of peripheral blood from every donor. The TCR sequence derives from a man aged 25-40 years in good health. The sequenced sample was blood. The gene calls are TRBV9 and TRBJ2-1, with TRBD2 matching over 8 bases. The CDR3 sequence: CASSVGPAGGSQGEQFF. In DNA, the CDR3 is TGTGCCAGCAGCGTAGGGCCCGCGGGAGGTTCCCAGGGGGAGCAGTTCTTC.